These 14 T cell receptor beta chains originate from one sample sequenced in a study of T-cell memory formation after mild COVID-19. TCRdb fed the 5' RACE reads into MiXCR, producing one record per CDR3 protein. The data contain 350,000 to 500,000 distinct CDR3 sequences, 18% of them singletons. The sample taken for sequencing was PBMCs or a T cell subset sorted from them (not recorded which). These receptors all stem from a man younger than 35 who had mild COVID-19 (a few samples of this study predate the infection). Cell type and time point are not known.

The sample holds a few counts of this clonotype. The chain has TRBV20-1 and TRBJ2-7; TRBD2 aligns across 8 bases. V dropped 3 bases and J dropped 2; count of bases not matched to a gene: 12. Germline-derived CDR1 and CDR2 are DFQATT and SNEGSKA (reference sequence). The CDR3 is made up of 16 amino acids. CDR3 sequence (DNA): TGCAGTGCTAGGAAGTCATTCGGGGGGGCGCCCTACGAGCAGTACGTC. As protein: CSARKSFGGAPYEQYV.

In this sample, this clonotype turned up a few times. This chain uses TRBV21-1 with TRBJ2-3. TRBV21-1 is classified as a pseudogene. CDR3 length: 14 amino acids. CDR3: CASSKVGQKDTQYF. CDR3 coding DNA: TGTGCCAGCAGCAAAGTAGGTCAGAAAGATACGCAGTATTTT.

This clonotype was detected ten times or more. The chain couples TRBV20-1 to TRBJ1-1, with 7 bases matching TRBD1. The CDR3 totals 11 residues. Looked up from germline, CDR1 is DFQATT and CDR2 is SNEGSKA (reference sequence). V gave up 4 bases and J gave up 8 bases; unmatched junction bases: 4. CDR3 region: CSANRQGEAFF. Here the CDR3 DNA reads TGCAGTGCTAACAGACAGGGCGAAGCTTTCTTT.

This rearrangement joins TRBV6-5 to TRBJ2-2; 8 nucleotides match TRBD1. The CDR3 runs 14 residues. Germline V lookup: CDR1 MNHEY, CDR2 SVGAGI. The V segment lost 5 bases and the J segment 4 bases; nucleotides outside the gene matches: 3. CDR3 nucleotides: TGTGCCAGCAGTCGACAGGGGCCCACCGGGGAGCTGTTTTTT. Its translation: CASSRQGPTGELFF.

In this sample, this clonotype turned up many times. The chain is built from TRBV6-5 and TRBJ2-1; 7 bases agree with TRBD1. Germline V CDR1 and CDR2: MNHEY, SVGAGI. This CDR3 spans 17 amino acids. The V gene end was trimmed by 2 bases and the J gene end by 4 bases; junction bases not matched to a gene: 11. CDR3: CASSYTMTGPVYNEQFF. CDR3 DNA: TGTGCCAGCAGTTACACCATGACAGGGCCGGTATACAATGAGCAGTTCTTC.

This clonotype was found a few times. This chain links TRBV12-3 or TRBV12-4 with TRBJ1-1; 9 positions agree with TRBD1. J was trimmed by 8 bases and V by 2 bases; bases with no gene match: 9. The CDR3 totals 15 residues. The CDR3 reads CASSLTPQGAGEAFF. CDR3 nucleotide sequence: TGTGCCAGCAGTTTAACCCCACAGGGGGCGGGGGAAGCTTTCTTT.

Ten or more counts support this clonotype. This rearrangement joins TRBV12-3 or TRBV12-4 to TRBJ2-5, with D hard to call. CDR3 length: 15 amino acids. Trimming left V 6 bases short and J 1 base short, with 15 bases between. CDR3 sequence reads: CASSLSSGSQETQYF. CDR3 sequence (DNA): TGTGCCAGCAGCCTGTCATCCGGGTCCCAAGAGACCCAGTACTTC.

The CDR3 is CASSLVDRWSEAFF. DNA of the CDR3: TGTGCCAGCAGTTTAGTGGACAGGTGGAGTGAAGCTTTCTTT. The chain employs TRBV28 and TRBJ1-1; TRBD1 agrees at 7 bases. There are 14 residues in the CDR3. CDR1 and CDR2 from the germline V gene are MDHEN and SYDVKM. The ends lost 2 bases at V and 7 bases at J; junction bases unmatched: 7.

This chain joins TRBV6-5 and TRBJ1-1; D is possibly TRBD1 (6 bases). Trimming took off 8 bases at V and 6 bases at J, with 13 bases between the two ends. CDR1 is MNHEY and CDR2 is SVGAGI in the germline V gene. The CDR3 contains 12 residues. CDR3 protein: CASGGQGSEAFF. The CDR3, as DNA: TGTGCCAGCGGGGGGCAGGGGTCTGAAGCTTTCTTT.

The J gene is TRBJ2-7, the V gene TRBV20-1; the D is unclear. CDR1 DFQATT and CDR2 SNEGSKA come from the germline V gene (reference sequence). CDR3 length equals 13 residues. Between the trimmed V and J ends, which lost 3 bases and 2 bases, there was a span of 11 bases. The CDR3 DNA reads as TGCAGTGCTAGGCCGGGTGAGACCTACGAGCAGTACTTC. Encoded protein: CSARPGETYEQYF.

In its sample, this clonotype was seen a few times. This chain uses TRBV29-1 with TRBJ2-7; weak D call: TRBD1 (6 bases). The CDR3 length is 13 residues. CDR1 SQVTM and CDR2 ANQGSEA come from the germline V gene. The V end lost 6 bases, the J end lost 5 bases, and 17 bases lay between the germline ends. The CDR3 loop reads CSVRTVRTNEQYF. CDR3 DNA: TGCAGCGTAAGGACAGTACGGACGAACGAGCAGTACTTC.

The rearrangement joins TRBV7-8 to TRBJ2-1, with D tentatively TRBD2 (5 bases). Germline CDR1 and CDR2: SGHVS and FQNEAQ. This CDR3 contains 12 residues. Trimming removed 2 bases at V and 13 bases at J, with 12 bases between. The CDR3 protein is CASSLLETGQFF. For the CDR3, the DNA is TGTGCCAGCAGCTTACTAGAGACGGGACAGTTCTTC.

The sample holds many counts of this clonotype. V gene TRBV29-1 combines with J gene TRBJ1-1, with D hard to call. Trimming left V 3 bases short and J 10 bases short, with 15 bases between. CDR1 is SQVTM, CDR2 ANQGSEA, per germline. The CDR3 consists of 12 residues. This CDR3 is CSVDRQFLGAFF. The CDR3 region has the DNA TGCAGCGTTGATCGGCAGTTTTTGGGAGCTTTCTTT.

This clonotype turned up a few times. The J gene is TRBJ1-4, the V gene TRBV18; possibly TRBD1 for D (5 bases). Trimming took 1 base from V and 4 from J, leaving 13 bases between them. CDR1 KGHSH and CDR2 LQKENI come from the germline V gene. The CDR3 has 16 residues. The DNA of the CDR3 is TGTGCCAGCTCACCACTCCGCATGGGACTTAATGAAAAACTGTTTTTT. It specifies CASSPLRMGLNEKLFF.